These T cell receptor beta chains were read from a single sample in a study of blood T cells in healthy people across ages. TCRdb processed the 5' RACE reads anew with MiXCR; each CDR3 protein has one entry. The sample yields about 620,000 distinct CDR3 sequences, under 65% seen once. Sequenced input: blood. These receptors were obtained from a woman of 80 years or more in good health. The CDR3 runs from the conserved cysteine through the conserved F or W. Each record gives: J gene, V gene, D gene, clone size, CDR3 length, CDR3 protein, CDR3 DNA. The D gene is left open where the match is weak. Clone size, where shown, is once, few, many, or a class for clones that have expanded.

j_call: TRBJ2-7
v_call: TRBV12-3/TRBV12-4
d_call: TRBD2
clone_size: NA
cdr3_length: 15
cdr3_aa: CASRRSSGRSYEQYF
cdr3_nt: TGTGCCAGCAGGAGATCTAGCGGGAGGTCCTACGAGCAGTACTTC

j_call: TRBJ1-4
v_call: TRBV6-5
d_call: TRBD1
clone_size: NA
cdr3_length: 15
cdr3_aa: CASRRQGSTNEKLFF
cdr3_nt: TGTGCCAGCAGACGACAGGGTTCAACTAATGAAAAACTGTTTTTT

j_call: TRBJ2-7
v_call: TRBV28
d_call: TRBD2
clone_size: many
cdr3_length: 15
cdr3_aa: CASSLGASGSYEQYF
cdr3_nt: TGTGCCAGCAGTTTAGGGGCTAGCGGATCCTACGAGCAGTACTTC

j_call: TRBJ1-2
v_call: TRBV5-1
d_call: NA
clone_size: NA
cdr3_length: 13
cdr3_aa: CASSVVGPYGYTF
cdr3_nt: TGCGCCAGCAGCGTCGTAGGGCCCTATGGCTACACCTTC

j_call: TRBJ1-2
v_call: TRBV5-1
d_call: TRBD1
clone_size: NA
cdr3_length: 13
cdr3_aa: CASSGEGANGYTF
cdr3_nt: TGCGCCAGCAGCGGTGAGGGGGCGAATGGCTACACCTTC

j_call: TRBJ1-5
v_call: TRBV5-1
d_call: NA
clone_size: once
cdr3_length: 14
cdr3_aa: CASSPSEGYQPQHF
cdr3_nt: TGCGCCAGCAGCCCTAGCGAGGGGTATCAGCCCCAGCATTTT

j_call: TRBJ2-7
v_call: TRBV20-1
d_call: NA
clone_size: NA
cdr3_length: 14
cdr3_aa: CSLTENRGSREQYF
cdr3_nt: TGCAGTCTAACCGAAAATAGAGGTTCCCGCGAGCAGTACTTC

j_call: TRBJ2-6
v_call: TRBV29-1
d_call: NA
clone_size: NA
cdr3_length: 15
cdr3_aa: CSVEVGRAGANVLTF
cdr3_nt: TGCAGCGTTGAAGTTGGCCGGGCTGGGGCCAACGTCCTGACTTTC

j_call: TRBJ2-4
v_call: TRBV10-3
d_call: TRBD2
clone_size: NA
cdr3_length: 15
cdr3_aa: CAISHPAGASNIQYF
cdr3_nt: TGTGCCATCAGTCACCCAGCGGGAGCCTCAAACATTCAGTACTTC

j_call: TRBJ2-1
v_call: TRBV24-1
d_call: NA
clone_size: many
cdr3_length: 11
cdr3_aa: CATRAANEQFF
cdr3_nt: TGTGCCACCAGGGCGGCGAATGAGCAGTTCTTC

j_call: TRBJ2-3
v_call: TRBV4-1
d_call: NA
clone_size: many
cdr3_length: 16
cdr3_aa: CASSLTGHPIRDTQYF
cdr3_nt: TGCGCCAGCAGCCTTACGGGACACCCCATCAGGGATACGCAGTATTTT

j_call: TRBJ2-1
v_call: TRBV9
d_call: NA
clone_size: NA
cdr3_length: 14
cdr3_aa: CASSVGGGFAEQFF
cdr3_nt: TGTGCCAGCAGCGTAGGAGGAGGGTTCGCTGAGCAGTTCTTC

j_call: TRBJ2-1
v_call: TRBV10-3
d_call: TRBD2
clone_size: NA
cdr3_length: 16
cdr3_aa: CAISPITSAGNNEQFF
cdr3_nt: TGTGCCATCAGCCCGATCACTAGCGCCGGCAACAATGAGCAGTTCTTC

j_call: TRBJ1-6
v_call: TRBV20-1
d_call: NA
clone_size: once
cdr3_length: 13
cdr3_aa: CGIRETYNSPLHF
cdr3_nt: TGCGGTATCAGGGAGACCTATAATTCACCCCTCCACTTT

j_call: TRBJ1-1
v_call: TRBV28
d_call: TRBD1
clone_size: few
cdr3_length: 15
cdr3_aa: CASGSIQGAPTEAFF
cdr3_nt: TGTGCCAGCGGTTCCATACAGGGGGCGCCTACTGAAGCTTTCTTT

j_call: TRBJ2-3
v_call: TRBV20-1
d_call: NA
clone_size: NA
cdr3_length: 14
cdr3_aa: CSARVPRLEDTQYF
cdr3_nt: TGCAGTGCTAGGGTCCCCCGACTCGAAGATACGCAGTATTTT

j_call: TRBJ1-2
v_call: TRBV28
d_call: TRBD1
clone_size: NA
cdr3_length: 15
cdr3_aa: CASSSQGTANYGYTF
cdr3_nt: TGTGCCAGCAGCTCCCAGGGGACAGCGAACTATGGCTACACCTTC

j_call: TRBJ1-2
v_call: TRBV15
d_call: NA
clone_size: NA
cdr3_length: 14
cdr3_aa: CATSREVGSYGYTF
cdr3_nt: TGTGCCACCAGCAGAGAAGTGGGGTCCTATGGCTACACCTTC

j_call: TRBJ2-6
v_call: TRBV13
d_call: TRBD2
clone_size: NA
cdr3_length: 20
cdr3_aa: CASRELTSGWSSSGANVLTF
cdr3_nt: TGTGCCAGCAGGGAACTTACTAGCGGCTGGTCGAGCTCTGGGGCCAACGTCCTGACTTTC

j_call: TRBJ2-4
v_call: TRBV3-1
d_call: TRBD1
clone_size: NA
cdr3_length: 14
cdr3_aa: CASSHGTGLSGQYF
cdr3_nt: TGTGCCAGCAGCCACGGGACAGGGCTGTCAGGGCAGTACTTC

j_call: TRBJ2-3
v_call: TRBV2
d_call: TRBD2
clone_size: NA
cdr3_length: 12
cdr3_aa: CTSTIAGGQQYF
cdr3_nt: TGTACCAGCACTATAGCGGGAGGGCAACAGTATTTT

j_call: TRBJ2-5
v_call: TRBV3-1
d_call: NA
clone_size: NA
cdr3_length: 11
cdr3_aa: CAINRGQTQYF
cdr3_nt: TGTGCCATTAACCGCGGACAGACCCAGTACTTC

j_call: TRBJ2-7
v_call: TRBV11-2
d_call: TRBD2
clone_size: NA
cdr3_length: 15
cdr3_aa: CASSRAAGVGYEQYF
cdr3_nt: TGTGCCAGCAGCCGAGCAGCGGGAGTAGGCTACGAGCAGTACTTC

j_call: TRBJ2-1
v_call: TRBV7-3
d_call: NA
clone_size: many
cdr3_length: 12
cdr3_aa: CASSLGDNEQFF
cdr3_nt: TGTGCCAGCAGCTTAGGAGACAATGAGCAGTTCTTC

j_call: TRBJ1-2
v_call: TRBV2
d_call: NA
clone_size: NA
cdr3_length: 13
cdr3_aa: CASSDDQAGGYTF
cdr3_nt: TGTGCCAGCAGTGATGATCAGGCGGGAGGCTACACCTTC

j_call: TRBJ2-7
v_call: TRBV7-9
d_call: TRBD1
clone_size: NA
cdr3_length: 14
cdr3_aa: CASSSTTGPYEQYF
cdr3_nt: TGTGCCAGCAGTTCGACGACAGGGCCCTACGAGCAGTACTTC

j_call: TRBJ1-6
v_call: TRBV20-1
d_call: TRBD1
clone_size: NA
cdr3_length: 15
cdr3_aa: CSACNTGERNSPLHF
cdr3_nt: TGCAGTGCTTGCAACACAGGGGAGCGTAATTCACCCCTCCACTTT

j_call: TRBJ2-3
v_call: TRBV5-6
d_call: TRBD2
clone_size: NA
cdr3_length: 17
cdr3_aa: CASSLKGSGGITDTQYF
cdr3_nt: TGTGCCAGCAGCTTAAAAGGTAGCGGGGGCATCACAGATACGCAGTATTTT

j_call: TRBJ2-2
v_call: TRBV5-1
d_call: NA
clone_size: NA
cdr3_length: 15
cdr3_aa: CASSDQGTGTGELFF
cdr3_nt: TGCGCCAGCAGCGACCAGGGTACAGGCACCGGGGAGCTGTTTTTT